The present T cell receptor beta chain was sequenced within a study of cytomegalovirus exposure and HLA in healthy donors. Study-wide results and limits: In an earlier analysis, about 87% or about 30%: the productive usage of most TCR beta V segments. By a later analysis, the bulk of CMV-associated TCR beta chains appeared HLA-restricted.

The donors were healthy bone marrow donors. The primer mix had 60 Vbeta and 13 Jbeta primers. This table comes from immunoSEQ multiplex PCR, and its TCRdb copy is limited to in-frame clones, with some not included. Counted here are about 200,000 clones, about 86% occurring once; the ten biggest clones make up around 0.31%. Worth noting for this clone: The antigen is unknown.

The V gene's germline CDR1 is PRHDT and CDR2 FYEKMQ (reference sequence). With 6 bases clipped from V and 9 bases from J, the junction kept 12 bases outside the gene matches. The CDR3 spans 15 residues. The sample taken for sequencing was PBMCs. This receptor was taken from a woman in her twenties or thirties in good health and CMV-seronegative. J is TRBJ2-1 and V is TRBV13; 9 bases fit TRBD2. CDR3 protein: CASRSGLATKTEQFF. Here the CDR3 DNA reads TGTGCCAGCAGATCCGGACTAGCGACCAAGACTGAGCAGTTCTTC.